The rows below give T cell receptor beta chains drawn from one sample of a study of cytomegalovirus exposure and HLA in healthy donors. TCRdb's copy holds only in-frame clones and misses some; the assay was immunoSEQ multiplex PCR. Found here are some 56,000 clones, 50% to 70% of them singletons; the top ten hold approximately 12%. The specimen sequenced was PBMCs. These receptors were collected from a human donor in good health. The CDR3 runs from the conserved cysteine through the conserved F or W. A D gene is named only where the DNA matches it firmly. For some rows the clone size is stated as once, few or many, or as a class when expanded; others skip it.

>TRBJ1-2|TRBV7-9|few|-
CSSSHLWYGYTF
TGTTCCAGCAGCCATCTATGGTATGGCTACACCTTC
>TRBJ1-2|TRBV10-1|once|-
CASSESSVNYGYTF
TGCGCCAGCAGTGAGTCGTCCGTAAACTATGGCTACACCTTC
>TRBJ2-7|TRBV2|few|TRBD1
CATSRDRDEQYF
TGTGCCACGTCCCGGGACAGGGACGAGCAGTACTTC
>TRBJ1-6|TRBV2|few|-
CASSVGASSPLHF
TGTGCCAGCAGCGTGGGGGCAAGTTCACCCCTCCACTTT
>TRBJ1-1|TRBV6-5|once|-
CASSVGGTNTEAFF
TGTGCCAGCAGTGTGGGGGGAACGAACACTGAAGCTTTCTTT
>TRBJ1-1|TRBV4-2|-|-
CASSQDSVGLNTEAFF
TGTGCCAGCAGCCAGGACAGTGTAGGGTTAAACACTGAAGCTTTCTTT
>TRBJ1-1|TRBV6-1|-|-
CASSKGGGVKNTEAFF
TGTGCCAGCAGTAAAGGGGGAGGGGTAAAGAACACTGAAGCTTTCTTT
>TRBJ2-2|TRBV9|-|TRBD2
CASAPLAGGGNTGELFF
TGTGCCTCAGCCCCCCTAGCGGGGGGGGGTAACACCGGGGAGCTGTTTTTT
>TRBJ2-7|TRBV14|-|-
CASSPGATRRGEQYF
TGTGCCAGCAGCCCCGGAGCCACGCGCCGCGGCGAGCAGTACTTC
>TRBJ2-1|TRBV2|-|TRBD1
CASSEGQGNEQFF
TGTGCCAGCAGTGAGGGACAGGGCAATGAGCAGTTCTTC
>TRBJ2-1|TRBV7-2|-|-
CASSLAGGTYNEQFF
TGTGCCAGCAGCTTAGCGGGGGGTACCTACAATGAGCAGTTCTTC
>TRBJ2-5|TRBV7-3|few|TRBD1
CASSFDRGETQYF
TGTGCCAGCAGCTTCGACAGGGGAGAGACCCAGTACTTC
>TRBJ1-2|TRBV29-1|few|-
CSVDPTGLEYGYTF
TGCAGCGTTGACCCCACAGGTCTGGAGTATGGCTACACCTTC
>TRBJ1-2|TRBV2|-|-
CASSDWGREDGYTF
TGTGCCAGCAGTGATTGGGGCAGGGAAGATGGCTACACCTTC
>TRBJ2-7|TRBV9|once|-
CASSVSGETYEQYF
TGTGCCAGCAGCGTTTCCGGGGAAACCTACGAGCAGTACTTC
>TRBJ2-7|TRBV9|-|-
CASSARFVSYEQYF
TGTGCCAGCAGCGCCAGGTTTGTGTCCTACGAGCAGTACTTC
>TRBJ2-1|TRBV6-1|-|TRBD1
CASSEAARGYNNEQFF
TGTGCCAGCAGTGAAGCGGCCAGGGGGTACAACAATGAGCAGTTCTTC
>TRBJ2-7|TRBV7-2|-|-
CASSSQSSSAGEQYF
TGTGCCAGCAGCTCCCAGAGTTCCTCGGCGGGGGAGCAGTACTTC
>TRBJ2-7|TRBV7-2|once|TRBD2
CASSLQRGGSYEQYF
TGTGCCAGCAGCTTACAGCGGGGGGGTTCCTACGAGCAGTACTTC
>TRBJ2-5|TRBV9|-|-
CASSVAHRGETQYF
TGTGCCAGCAGCGTAGCTCATCGGGGGGAGACCCAGTACTTC
>TRBJ2-2|TRBV4-1|-|TRBD2
CASSQTGLAGALTGELFF
TGCGCCAGCAGCCAAACGGGACTAGCGGGGGCCCTCACCGGGGAGCTGTTTTTT
>TRBJ2-3|TRBV7-2|-|TRBD2
CASSLASGGAVDTQYF
TGTGCCAGCAGCTTAGCAAGCGGGGGGGCGGTAGATACGCAGTATTTT
>TRBJ1-1|TRBV25-1|-|-
CASSEQGLNTEAFF
TGTGCCAGCAGTGAACAGGGTTTGAACACTGAAGCTTTCTTT
>TRBJ2-2|TRBV19|-|TRBD2
CASSIGASGGYTGELFF
TGTGCCAGTAGTATCGGCGCGAGCGGGGGATACACCGGGGAGCTGTTTTTT
>TRBJ1-2|TRBV27|-|-
CASSLGPPGNYGYTF
TGTGCCAGCAGTTTGGGCCCCCCAGGAAACTATGGCTACACCTTC
>TRBJ1-1|TRBV7-3|-|-
CASSFSPVRDTEAFF
TGTGCCAGCAGCTTTAGTCCCGTGAGAGACACTGAAGCTTTCTTT
>TRBJ1-2|TRBV4-1|once|-
CASSQEYGRNYGYTF
TGCGCCAGCAGCCAAGAGTACGGCAGGAACTATGGCTACACCTTC
>TRBJ2-7|TRBV4-2|-|TRBD1
CASSQAWGQGASYEQYF
TGTGCCAGCAGCCAAGCTTGGGGACAGGGAGCCTCCTACGAGCAGTACTTC
>TRBJ1-5|TRBV19|-|-
CASSSPRGHYSNQPQHF
TGTGCCAGTAGTAGCCCCCGGGGTCATTATAGCAATCAGCCCCAGCATTTT
>TRBJ2-3|TRBV7-9|-|TRBD2
CASTPRGGDTNTDTQYF
TGTGCCAGCACCCCCCGCGGGGGAGATACAAACACAGATACGCAGTATTTT
>TRBJ2-6|TRBV6-5|-|TRBD1
CASSYQGGGGANVLTF
TGTGCCAGCAGTTACCAAGGGGGCGGTGGGGCCAACGTCCTGACTTTC
>TRBJ2-7|TRBV18|-|TRBD2
CASSPSQRGDSYEQYF
TGTGCCAGCTCACCGTCCCAACGGGGGGATTCCTACGAGCAGTACTTC
>TRBJ2-6|TRBV15|-|TRBD2
CATNKAGSGANVLTF
TGTGCCACCAACAAAGCGGGATCTGGGGCCAACGTCCTGACTTTC
>TRBJ1-2|TRBV30|once|-
CAWRTTRKSYGYTF
TGTGCCTGGAGGACCACCAGGAAAAGCTATGGCTACACCTTC
>TRBJ1-2|TRBV5-8|-|-
CASSLGTDRYGYTF
TGTGCCAGCAGCTTGGGGACGGACAGATATGGCTACACCTTC
>TRBJ2-2|TRBV7-8|-|TRBD1
CASSPVGGTGANTGELFF
TGTGCCAGCAGCCCTGTAGGAGGGACAGGGGCTAACACCGGGGAGCTGTTTTTT
>TRBJ2-5|TRBV18|few|TRBD2
CASSPISGGETQYF
TGTGCCAGCTCACCAATATCGGGGGGGGAGACCCAGTACTTC
>TRBJ1-5|TRBV6-5|once|-
CASSQDSFNQPQHF
TGTGCCAGCAGCCAGGACAGCTTCAATCAGCCCCAGCATTTT
>TRBJ1-1|TRBV27|-|-
CASRTILGSKNTEAFF
TGTGCCAGCAGGACTATCCTCGGGAGCAAGAACACTGAAGCTTTCTTT
>TRBJ1-2|TRBV29-1|-|-
CSVEPAGVDGYPF
TGCAGCGTTGAACCAGCGGGCGTCGATGGCTACCCCTTC
>TRBJ1-6|TRBV14|-|TRBD1
CASSQRTGGASPLHF
TGTGCCAGCAGCCAACGGACAGGGGGGGCTTCACCCCTCCACTTT
>TRBJ2-3|TRBV7-3|once|-
CASSPTGGLSTDTQYF
TGTGCCAGCAGCCCCACTGGGGGCTTAAGTACAGATACGCAGTATTTT
>TRBJ2-2|TRBV11-3|-|-
CASSLDSNTGELFF
TGTGCCAGCAGCTTGGACAGTAACACCGGGGAGCTGTTTTTT
>TRBJ2-3|TRBV7-3|once|TRBD2
CASSRTSGGDTQYF
TGTGCCAGCAGCCGGACTAGCGGGGGGGATACGCAGTATTTT
>TRBJ1-4|TRBV2|-|TRBD1
CASSRQGAINEKLFF
TGTGCCAGCAGCAGACAGGGGGCAATTAATGAAAAACTGTTTTTT
>TRBJ2-3|TRBV7-2|-|-
CASSYRTGSTDTQYF
TGTGCCAGCAGCTACAGGACGGGTAGCACAGATACGCAGTATTTT
>TRBJ1-2|TRBV6-5|-|-
CASLRGWAGGYTF
TGTGCCAGTCTAAGGGGATGGGCAGGGGGCTACACCTTC
>TRBJ2-3|TRBV7-6|-|TRBD2
CASSVNPLAGSTDTQYF
TGTGCCAGCAGCGTGAACCCCTTAGCGGGCTCCACAGATACGCAGTATTTT
>TRBJ2-3|TRBV27|few|TRBD1
CASSSWTGRTDTQYF
TGTGCCAGCAGTTCCTGGACAGGGAGAACAGATACGCAGTATTTT
>TRBJ1-4|TRBV30|-|-
CAWSAPSGGYEKLFF
TGTGCCTGGAGTGCCCCCTCGGGGGGCTATGAAAAACTGTTTTTT
>TRBJ1-6|TRBV15|few|-
CATSRADRRNSPLHF
TGTGCCACCAGCAGAGCGGACAGACGGAATTCACCCCTCCACTTT
>TRBJ2-1|TRBV9|-|TRBD2
CASSVGPGGYNEQFF
TGTGCCAGCAGCGTAGGGCCGGGGGGGTACAATGAGCAGTTCTTC